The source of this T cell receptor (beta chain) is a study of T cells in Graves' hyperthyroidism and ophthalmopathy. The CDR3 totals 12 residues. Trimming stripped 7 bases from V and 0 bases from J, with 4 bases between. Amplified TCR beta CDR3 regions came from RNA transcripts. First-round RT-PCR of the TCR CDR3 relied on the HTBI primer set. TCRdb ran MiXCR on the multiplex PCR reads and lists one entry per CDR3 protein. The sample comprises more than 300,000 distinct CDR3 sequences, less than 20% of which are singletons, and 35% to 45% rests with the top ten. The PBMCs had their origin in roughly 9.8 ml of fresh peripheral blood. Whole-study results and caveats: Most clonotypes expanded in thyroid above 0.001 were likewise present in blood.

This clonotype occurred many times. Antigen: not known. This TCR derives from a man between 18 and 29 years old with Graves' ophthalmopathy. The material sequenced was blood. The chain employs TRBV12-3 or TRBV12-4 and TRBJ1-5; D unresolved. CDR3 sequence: CASKTSNQPQHF. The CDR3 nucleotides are TGTGCCAGCAAAACTAGCAATCAGCCCCAGCATTTT.